This T cell receptor (beta chain) came from a study of T cells in narcolepsy. On the study more broadly: Patients with NT1 or NT2 and healthy control donors were enrolled. Study outcomes and limitations: HCRT-specific and TRIB2-specific autoreactive clonotypes appeared among same-patient CSF and blood CD4+ clonotypes. Reportedly, autoreactive clonotypes were serially detected in patients' blood but not controls'.

Repertoires were generated with immunoSEQ multiplex PCR, while TCRdb's copy carries only in-frame clones and drops some. The sample has some 2,500 clones; around 28% are singletons. V gave up 6 bases and J gave up 6 bases; unmatched junction bases: 5. The length of the CDR3 is 14 residues. CDR1 is LNHDA, CDR2 SQIVND, per germline (reference sequence). Turning to this clone: What it recognizes is unknown.

The material sequenced was cultured CD4+ T cells from cerebrospinal fluid. The chain joins TRBV19 to TRBJ2-1, with 10 bases matching TRBD1. This sequence was found in a human donor with narcolepsy. CDR3 in DNA: TGTGCCAGTAGCGCCGGGACAGGGGTCAATGAGCAGTTCTTC. This gives the protein CASSAGTGVNEQFF.